The next 7 T cell receptor beta chains were all read from a single sample in a study of T-cell memory formation after mild COVID-19. TCRdb fed the 5' RACE reads into MiXCR, producing one record per CDR3 protein. The table has approximately 480,000 distinct CDR3 sequences, roughly 18% seen once. Sequenced input: PBMCs or a T cell subset sorted from them (not recorded which). These receptors all stem from an adult woman who had mild COVID-19 (a few samples of this study predate the infection). Cell type and time point are not known.

This clonotype turned up a few times. The chain is built from TRBV12-3 or TRBV12-4 and TRBJ1-2; D uncertain. The CDR3 loop spans 15 amino acids. Trimming pared 6 bases from V and 0 bases from J, leaving 14 bases between. DNA of the CDR3: TGTGCCAGCAGACTGGCGGCAGGCCCTAACTATGGCTACACCTTC. This encodes CASRLAAGPNYGYTF.

A few counts support this clonotype. The gene calls are TRBV29-1 and TRBJ1-5; possible D gene TRBD1, 5 bases. Per germline, CDR1 SQVTM and CDR2 ANQGSEA. The V and J ends lost 6 bases and 3 bases respectively, with 12 bases between them. The CDR3 is 13 amino acids. This CDR3 reads CSVGLGTNQPQHF. The CDR3 nucleotides read TGCAGCGTAGGACTAGGGACCAATCAGCCCCAGCATTTT.

The CDR3 sequence: CASSLLWARIQETQYF. The CDR3 DNA reads TGCGCCAGCAGCCTGCTTTGGGCTCGGATCCAAGAGACCCAGTACTTC. The chain employs TRBV5-1 and TRBJ2-5, with D unresolved. The germline V gene encodes CDR1 SGHRS and CDR2 YFSETQ. Trimming left V 4 bases short and J 1 base short, with 17 bases between. The CDR3 contains 16 residues.

This clonotype appeared once. The V and J genes are TRBV18 and TRBJ2-7, with 7 bases identical to TRBD1. Germline assignment: CDR1 KGHSH and CDR2 LQKENI. V lost 3 bases, J lost 7 bases, and 12 bases stayed unmatched. The CDR3 has 15 amino acids. The CDR3 DNA reads as TGTGCCAGCTCACCGGAGCGGCAGGGGGTTACGGAGCAGTACTTC. The encoded protein is CASSPERQGVTEQYF.

There are a few counts of this clonotype. One end of the junction does not line up with germline, which may come from a read error. The rearrangement joins TRBV4-1 to TRBJ2-7; 7 bases line up with TRBD1. Per germline, CDR1 MGHRA and CDR2 YSYEKL. The CDR3 has 12 residues. The CDR3 DNA sequence: TGCGCCAGCAGCCAACCAAAACGGGACAGCCTGTTC. Amino acid sequence: CASSQPKRDSLF.

This clonotype was counted at least ten times. The rearrangement joins TRBV20-1 to TRBJ2-1; 8 bases agree with TRBD2. The V segment lost 1 base and the J segment 7 bases; nucleotides outside the gene matches: 9. The V gene's germline CDR1 is DFQATT and CDR2 SNEGSKA (reference sequence). This CDR3 contains 15 residues. Here the CDR3 reads CSARVGSGAGNEQFF. CDR3 bases: TGCAGTGCTAGAGTTGGTAGCGGGGCCGGAAATGAGCAGTTCTTC.

The chain employs TRBV29-1 and TRBJ2-7; the D gene is possibly TRBD2 (5 bases). V was pared by 7 bases and J by 1 base, with 11 bases between. The CDR3 is 12 amino acids. In germline, CDR1 is SQVTM, CDR2 ANQGSEA. CDR3 sequence reads: CSAAGVSYEQYF. CDR3 nucleotides: TGCAGCGCCGCCGGGGTATCCTACGAGCAGTACTTC.